The clone carrying this TCR beta chain was detected only once. The antigen remains undetermined. Trimming took off 1 base at V and 1 base at J, with 5 bases between the two ends. The length of the CDR3 is 15 residues. The germline V gene has CDR1 LNHNV and CDR2 YYDKDF (reference sequence). The data were taken from a study of cytomegalovirus exposure and HLA in healthy donors. The study, taken as a whole, reports: In a later analysis, V- and J-gene trimming of beta chains associated with a DCLRE1C missense variant, replicated independently. Later analysis identified 15,000 to 20,000 TCR beta sequences associated with HLA alleles, using a false discovery rate threshold of 0.05. In an earlier analysis, most TCR beta V segments were productive about 87% or about 30% of the time. Apart from CMV serostatus, no immune exposure information was available.

The primer mix had 60 Vbeta and 13 Jbeta primers. Repertoires were generated with immunoSEQ multiplex PCR, while TCRdb's copy carries only in-frame clones and drops some. This table has 250,000 to 350,000 clones, 85% to 90% appearing once. The chain joins TRBV15 to TRBJ2-6; no reliable D call. The specimen sequenced was PBMCs. The clonotype comes from a woman between 18 and 30 years old in good health and CMV-seronegative. The CDR3: CATSRAESGANVLTF. DNA of the CDR3: TGTGCCACCAGCAGAGCTGAGTCTGGGGCCAACGTCCTGACTTTC. Full variable domain (remainder filled in from reference TRBV15 and TRBJ2-6): DAMVIQNPRYQVTQFGKPVTLSCSQTLNHNVMYWYQQKSSQAPKLLFHYYDKDFNNEADTPDNFQSRRPNTSFCFLDIRSPGLGDTAMYLCATSRAESGANVLTFGAGSRLTVL.